Below, 30 T cell receptor beta chains from the same sample are listed, as sequenced in a study of PD-1 blockade in classical Hodgkin lymphoma. Every patient experienced relapse after autologous stem cell transplantation, and brentuximab vedotin exposure varied. Data came from immunoSEQ multiplex PCR; TCRdb stores just in-frame clones and leaves some out. The sample carries some 41,000 clones, about three quarters recorded once. This sample comprised peripheral blood mononuclear cells (PBMCs), obtained at baseline. The source of these receptors is a human donor with classical Hodgkin lymphoma.

The chain employs TRBV28 and TRBJ1-1; TRBD1 matches at 10 bases. With 6 bases clipped from V and 8 bases from J, the junction kept 9 bases outside the gene matches. CDR1 and CDR2 from the germline V gene are MDHEN and SYDVKM. The CDR3 is 14 amino acids. The CDR3 sequence: CASSFIDRGREAFF. In DNA form, the CDR3 reads TGTGCCAGCAGCTTCATCGACAGGGGGCGCGAAGCTTTCTTT.

This sequence joins TRBV29-1 and TRBJ1-2; the match to TRBD1 covers 7 bases. Germline assignment: CDR1 SQVTM and CDR2 ANQGSEA. The CDR3 contains 12 residues. With 7 bases clipped from V and 3 bases from J, the junction kept 5 bases outside the gene matches. This CDR3 is CSATGSYYGYTF. The DNA of the CDR3 is TGCAGCGCGACAGGGTCTTACTATGGCTACACCTTC.

The rearrangement uses TRBV28 and TRBJ2-7; D remains unclear. There are 11 residues in the CDR3. Germline V gene sequence: CDR1 MDHEN, CDR2 SYDVKM. Trimming removed 5 bases at V and 3 bases at J, with 5 bases between. In DNA form, the CDR3 reads TGTGCCAGCAGTGAGTACTACGAGCAGTACTTC. It yields the protein CASSEYYEQYF.

The chain links TRBV18 to TRBJ2-3; a weak D match, TRBD2 (5 bases). The V end was cut by 4 bases, the J end by 0 bases, with 14 bases between. Germline V lookup: CDR1 KGHSH, CDR2 LQKENI. CDR3 size: 16 residues. The CDR3 DNA follows: TGTGCCAGCTCACTCCTAGCCGTTATAAGCACAGATACGCAGTATTTT. Amino acid sequence: CASSLLAVISTDTQYF.

CDR3 amino acids: CASTDRGRYNEQFF. DNA for the CDR3: TGTGCCAGCACGGACAGGGGGCGATACAATGAGCAGTTCTTC. The J gene is TRBJ2-1, the V gene TRBV2; 11 bases agree with TRBD1. Germline CDR1 reads SNHLY; CDR2 reads FYNNEI. V gave up 7 bases and J gave up 4 bases; unmatched junction bases: 3. This CDR3 has 14 amino acids.

This clone has a handful of counts. The chain recombines TRBV28 with TRBJ1-5; the D gene is possibly TRBD1 (5 bases). CDR3 length equals 14 residues. Trimming cost V 10 bases and J 5 bases, with 18 bases left between them. Germline CDR1 reads MDHEN; CDR2 reads SYDVKM. CDR3 sequence reads: CATLSAGRYQPQHF. The CDR3 DNA follows: TGTGCCACCCTTTCGGCGGGGCGCTATCAGCCCCAGCATTTT.

The chain couples TRBV7-9 to TRBJ1-2, with no clear D. Between the trimmed V and J ends, which lost 4 bases and 12 bases, there was a span of 15 bases. The germline V gene has CDR1 SEHNR and CDR2 FQNEAQ (reference sequence). The CDR3 contains 12 residues. For the CDR3, the DNA is TGTGCCAGCAGCTATGGGTCCGGGCTCGACACCTTC. Amino acids: CASSYGSGLDTF.

This clone was picked up a small number of times. The rearrangement links TRBV27 to TRBJ1-1, with D unresolved. Per the germline V gene, CDR1 is MNHEY and CDR2 is SMNVEV (reference sequence). The V and J ends lost 7 bases and 3 bases respectively, with 27 bases between them. The CDR3 totals 18 residues. The CDR3 is CASKGRQVGRRLDTEAFF. The CDR3 DNA sequence: TGTGCCAGCAAAGGCCGTCAGGTAGGTCGACGATTGGACACTGAAGCTTTCTTT.

The CDR3 is CASRPAGSNYGYTF. The DNA for the CDR3 is TGCGCCAGCAGACCTGCCGGATCAAACTATGGCTACACCTTC. This rearrangement joins TRBV5-1 to TRBJ1-2; D is unclear. The length of the CDR3 is 14 residues. The germline gives CDR1 SGHRS, CDR2 YFSETQ. Trimming removed 5 bases from V and 2 bases from J, with 13 bases in between.

This chain connects TRBV4-1 to TRBJ2-3; D is undetermined. Germline V gene data show CDR1 as MGHRA and CDR2 as YSYEKL. V was clipped by 1 base and J by 0 bases, with 17 bases between them. The CDR3 is 18 residues long. CDR3 sequence: CASSQVVGRRSSTDTQYF. The CDR3 DNA follows: TGCGCCAGCAGCCAAGTGGTAGGAAGGAGATCTAGCACAGATACGCAGTATTTT.

The J gene is TRBJ2-5, the V gene TRBV13, with TRBD2 matching 10 bases. Trimming took 2 bases from V and 11 from J; bases not matched to a gene: 17. From germline, CDR1 is PRHDT and CDR2 FYEKMQ (reference sequence). The CDR3 sequence is 17 residues long. The DNA for the CDR3 is TGTGCCAGCAGCTTATATAGCGGGAGGACCTCCCCGGGGGAGCAGTACTTC. Protein sequence: CASSLYSGRTSPGEQYF.

The chain links TRBV28 to TRBJ2-7; D tentatively reads TRBD1 or TRBD2 (5 bases each). The V end lost 2 bases, the J end lost 0 bases, and 11 bases lay between the germline ends. Looked up from germline, CDR1 is MDHEN and CDR2 is SYDVKM. This CDR3 is built from 15 residues. In DNA form, the CDR3 reads TGTGCCAGCAGTTTAATGTGGGGGAGCTCCTACGAGCAGTACTTC. Its protein is CASSLMWGSSYEQYF. Based on the CDR3 plus reference TRBV28 and TRBJ2-7, the full variable domain is DVKVTQSSRYLVKRTGEKVFLECVQDMDHENMFWYRQDPGLGLRLIYFSYDVKMKEKGDIPEGYSVSREKKERFSLILESASTNQTSMYLCASSLMWGSSYEQYFGPGTRLTVT.

The DNA for the CDR3 is TGCGCCAGCAGCTTGTCCGGGACGCAGTATTTT. Its protein product is CASSLSGTQYF. V and J are TRBV5-1 and TRBJ2-3; D call uncertain. The V and J ends lost 1 base and 9 bases respectively, with 6 bases between them. The CDR3 is made up of 11 amino acids. In germline, CDR1 is SGHRS, CDR2 YFSETQ.

The chain links TRBV19 to TRBJ2-5; no clear D gene. The CDR3 has 15 amino acids. Trimming pared 4 bases from V and 4 bases from J, leaving 16 bases between. CDR1 LNHDA and CDR2 SQIVND come from the germline V gene (reference sequence). The CDR3 spells CASSTPGRPSETQYF. In DNA, the CDR3 is TGTGCCAGTAGTACCCCTGGCAGGCCCTCAGAGACCCAGTACTTC.

The chain couples TRBV5-6 to TRBJ1-2; D unclear. There are 12 residues in the CDR3. The germline gives CDR1 SGHDT, CDR2 YYEEEE. With 2 bases removed from V and 5 bases from J, the gap between germline ends came to 7 bases. The CDR3 protein is CASSFGQYGYTF. In DNA form, the CDR3 reads TGTGCCAGCAGCTTTGGCCAGTATGGCTACACCTTC.

The chain joins TRBV9 to TRBJ2-1; tentatively, D is TRBD2 (5 bases). CDR1 SGDLS and CDR2 YYNGEE come from the germline V gene. The CDR3 has 14 amino acids. With 3 bases removed from V and 0 bases from J, the gap between germline ends came to 7 bases. CDR3 protein: CASSAGDSYNEQFF. CDR3 DNA sequence: TGTGCCAGCAGCGCCGGGGACTCCTACAATGAGCAGTTCTTC.

This chain uses TRBV5-5 with TRBJ2-3; TRBD2 is a possible D gene (5 bases). Per the germline V gene, CDR1 is SGHKS and CDR2 is YYEKEE (reference sequence). Trimming removed 2 bases from V and 6 bases from J, with 13 bases in between. This CDR3 comprises 14 residues. This chain's CDR3 is CASSFSERGDTQYF. CDR3 sequence (DNA): TGTGCCAGCAGCTTTAGCGAGAGAGGGGATACGCAGTATTTT.

As DNA, the CDR3 is TGTGCCAGCAGTGTTGGAGGGTACAATCAGCCCCAGCATTTT. Its translation is CASSVGGYNQPQHF. The rearrangement joins TRBV6-1 to TRBJ1-5; D is unclear. This CDR3 is 14 amino acids long. Between the trimmed V and J ends, which lost 4 bases and 3 bases, there was a span of 10 bases. CDR1 MNHNS and CDR2 SASEGT come from the germline V gene.

The chain uses TRBV28 and TRBJ1-2; a possible D gene is TRBD1 (5 bases). Germline V CDR1 and CDR2: MDHEN, SYDVKM. This CDR3 has 17 residues. Trimming shortened V by 3 bases and J by 2 bases, and 19 bases separated the two germline ends. The CDR3 region has the DNA TGTGCCAGCAGTTTTGAGCGGCGGGCAGGGTGGAACTATGGCTACACCTTC. As protein: CASSFERRAGWNYGYTF.

This clone has more than one count but fewer than ten. V is TRBV19 and J is TRBJ1-1; no firm D call. CDR3 length: 15 amino acids. V was cut by 4 bases and J by 0 bases, with 12 bases left in between. The germline V gene has CDR1 LNHDA and CDR2 SQIVND (reference sequence). CDR3 DNA: TGTGCCAGTAGTACCCTCGGTCGGATGAACACTGAAGCTTTCTTT. The encoded protein is CASSTLGRMNTEAFF.

This clone was seen just once. V and J are TRBV29-1 and TRBJ2-1, with 14 bases fitting TRBD2. The V and J ends lost 7 bases and 10 bases, in that order; junction bases with no gene match: 6. The CDR3 runs 13 residues. CDR1 and CDR2 (germline): SQVTM, ANQGSEA. DNA of the CDR3: TGCAGCGCCGGGACTAGCGGGAGACCGGAGCAGTTCTTC. It specifies CSAGTSGRPEQFF.

The chain has TRBV25-1 and TRBJ2-1; D not resolved. The V end was cut by 4 bases, the J end by 7 bases, with 5 bases between. The germline CDR1 and CDR2 sequences are MGHDK and SYGVNS. The CDR3 has 11 residues. The CDR3 loop reads CASSVRNEQFF. CDR3 DNA sequence: TGTGCCAGCAGTGTCAGAAATGAGCAGTTCTTC. Using reference TRBV25-1 and TRBJ2-1 for the parts outside the CDR3, the full variable domain is EADIYQTPRYLVIGTGKKITLECSQTMGHDKMYWYQQDPGMELHLIHYSYGVNSTEKGDLSSESTVSRIRTEHFPLTLESARPSHTSQYLCASSVRNEQFFGPGTRLTVL.

Notes on this clone: The likely explanation is a read error, given a far larger clone one base away. This chain uses TRBV2 with TRBJ2-3, with 12 positions matching TRBD2. Germline trimming cut 6 bases from V and 1 base from J; bases unmatched to any gene: 2. Germline CDR1 and CDR2: SNHLY and FYNNEI. The CDR3 is 15 amino acids. CDR3 nucleotide sequence: TGTGCCAGCAGCCGACTAGCGGGGGGCACAGATACGCAGTATTTT. Encoded protein: CASSRLAGGTDTQYF.

The chain links TRBV5-1 to TRBJ1-2, with TRBD1 matching over 8 bases. V was clipped by 0 bases and J by 8 bases; unmatched bases: 9. Looked up from germline, CDR1 is SGHRS and CDR2 is YFSETQ. The CDR3 loop spans 15 amino acids. CDR3 in amino acids: CASSLGADREEGYTF. For the CDR3, the DNA is TGCGCCAGCAGCTTGGGGGCGGACAGGGAGGAGGGCTACACCTTC.

This chain uses TRBV19 with TRBJ1-5; D is perhaps TRBD1 (6 bases). CDR1 LNHDA and CDR2 SQIVND come from the germline V gene (reference sequence). Trimming pared 8 bases from V and 6 bases from J, leaving 14 bases between. The CDR3 sequence is 13 residues long. The CDR3 sequence: CASDHREGQPQHF. The CDR3 bases are TGTGCCAGTGACCACAGGGAAGGTCAGCCCCAGCATTTT.

The CDR3: CSAKGTSGTQQFF. DNA for the CDR3: TGCAGCGCTAAGGGGACTAGCGGGACGCAGCAGTTCTTC. This rearrangement joins TRBV29-1 to TRBJ2-1; 13 bases fit TRBD2. CDR1 and CDR2 (germline): SQVTM, ANQGSEA. With V trimmed by 7 bases and J by 11 bases, 8 bases remained unmatched. The CDR3 consists of 13 residues.

V is TRBV7-9 and J is TRBJ1-3, with D perhaps matching TRBD1 (5 bases). The CDR3 runs 15 residues. CDR1 is SEHNR and CDR2 is FQNEAQ in the germline V gene (reference sequence). The V end was cut by 5 bases, the J end by 0 bases, with 11 bases between. CDR3 DNA: TGTGCCAGCAGCCTTAAGGGGAGCTCTGGAAACACCATATATTTT. The encoded protein is CASSLKGSSGNTIYF.

The rearrangement links TRBV2 to TRBJ2-1; 9 nucleotides match TRBD1. Germline-derived CDR1 and CDR2 are SNHLY and FYNNEI. Losses at the gene ends were 5 bases for V and 4 bases for J; bases not matched to a gene: 12. There are 17 residues in the CDR3. The CDR3 spells CASSSNPGTGTYNEQFF. CDR3 nucleotide sequence: TGTGCCAGCAGTTCTAACCCCGGGACAGGGACTTACAATGAGCAGTTCTTC. Drawing the rest from reference TRBV2 and TRBJ2-1, the complete variable domain is EPEVTQTPSHQVTQMGQEVILRCVPISNHLYFYWYRQILGQKVEFLVSFYNNEISEKSEIFDDQFSVERPDGSNFTLKIRSTKLEDSAMYFCASSSNPGTGTYNEQFFGPGTRLTVL.

The chain recombines TRBV10-1 with TRBJ2-1, with TRBD2 matching over 12 bases. The CDR3 has 15 residues. Germline assignment: CDR1 WNHNN and CDR2 SYGVQD (reference sequence). The trim removed 5 bases at V and 5 bases at J, leaving 4 bases unmatched. The CDR3 nucleotides are TGCGCCAGCAGTTGGACTAGCGGGATGGACAATGAGCAGTTCTTC. Protein product: CASSWTSGMDNEQFF.

The CDR3 sequence: CASSSFYADTQYF. CDR3 bases: TGTGCCAGCAGTTCTTTCTATGCAGATACGCAGTATTTT. The rearrangement joins TRBV28 to TRBJ2-3; D remains ambiguous. This CDR3 spans 13 amino acids. The V and J ends lost 4 bases and 4 bases respectively, with 9 bases between them. CDR1 and CDR2 from the germline V gene are MDHEN and SYDVKM.